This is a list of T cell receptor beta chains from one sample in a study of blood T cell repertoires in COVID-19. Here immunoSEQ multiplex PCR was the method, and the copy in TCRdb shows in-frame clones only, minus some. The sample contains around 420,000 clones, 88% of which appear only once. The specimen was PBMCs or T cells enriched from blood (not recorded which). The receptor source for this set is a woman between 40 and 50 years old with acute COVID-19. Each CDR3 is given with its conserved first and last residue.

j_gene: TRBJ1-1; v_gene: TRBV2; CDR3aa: CASLPGQGAEAFF
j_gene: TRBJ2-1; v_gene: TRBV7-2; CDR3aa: CASSLVGGAFDEQFF
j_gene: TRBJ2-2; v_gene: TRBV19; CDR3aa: CASSRGGQGGFTGELFF
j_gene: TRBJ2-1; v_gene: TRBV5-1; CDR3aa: CASSFTSTSSYNEQFF
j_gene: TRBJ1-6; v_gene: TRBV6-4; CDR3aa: CASKPLRAWYNSPLHF
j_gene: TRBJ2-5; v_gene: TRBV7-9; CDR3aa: CASSFLGQGAFIQETQYF
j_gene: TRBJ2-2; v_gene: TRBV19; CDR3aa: CASSIDAGGPPGELFF
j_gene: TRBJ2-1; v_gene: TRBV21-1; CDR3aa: CASSKGGGDNEQFF
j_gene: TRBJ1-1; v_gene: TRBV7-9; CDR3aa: CASSPGTGTMNTEAFF
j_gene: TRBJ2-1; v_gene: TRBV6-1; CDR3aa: CASSPRGKDEQFF
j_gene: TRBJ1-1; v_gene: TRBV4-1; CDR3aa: CASSQVTGGTEAFF
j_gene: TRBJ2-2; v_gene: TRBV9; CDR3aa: CASSVAPLAGTGELFF
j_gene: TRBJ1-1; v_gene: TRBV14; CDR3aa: CASSQDTGAEAFF
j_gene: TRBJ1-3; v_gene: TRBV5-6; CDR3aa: CASSFSPPGTIYF
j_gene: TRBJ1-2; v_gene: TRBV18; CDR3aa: CASSQGQGVKSYTF
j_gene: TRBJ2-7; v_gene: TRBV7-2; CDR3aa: CASSSGRHSYEQYF
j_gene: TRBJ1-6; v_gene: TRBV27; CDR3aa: CASSLREGETLHF
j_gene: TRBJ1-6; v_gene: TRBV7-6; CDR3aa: CASSLGVPQNNSPLHF
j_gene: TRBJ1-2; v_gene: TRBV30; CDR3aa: CAWSVQYRNYGYTF
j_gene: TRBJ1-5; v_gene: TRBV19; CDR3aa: CASSLMRQAFTLQPQHF
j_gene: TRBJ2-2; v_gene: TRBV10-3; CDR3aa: CAISEGSGVGTGELFF
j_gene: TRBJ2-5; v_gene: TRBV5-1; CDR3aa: CASKTSGDQETQYF
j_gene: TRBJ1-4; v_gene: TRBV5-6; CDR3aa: CASSEGAKLFF
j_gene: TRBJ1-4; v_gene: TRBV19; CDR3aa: CASSPRGQHNEKLFF
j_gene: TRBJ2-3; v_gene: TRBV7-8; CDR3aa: CASSIRLAGQDTQYF
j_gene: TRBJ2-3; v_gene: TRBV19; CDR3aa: CASSYGSTGTDTQYF
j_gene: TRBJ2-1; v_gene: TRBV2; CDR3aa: CASRGGTSGGAGNEQFF
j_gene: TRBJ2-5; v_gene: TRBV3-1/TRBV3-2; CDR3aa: CASSRRGAGGAETQYF
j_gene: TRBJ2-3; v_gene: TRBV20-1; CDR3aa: CSASWTGVDTQYF
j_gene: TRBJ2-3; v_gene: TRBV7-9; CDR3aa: CASSSGTGRGTQYF
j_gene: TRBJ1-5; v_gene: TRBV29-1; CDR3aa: CSVTDSNQPQHF
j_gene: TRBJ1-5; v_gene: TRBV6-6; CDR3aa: CASSPGGLLNQPQHF
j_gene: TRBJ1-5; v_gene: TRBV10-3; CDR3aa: CAISEGYEGRGNQPQHF
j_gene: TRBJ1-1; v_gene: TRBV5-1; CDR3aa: CASSLTSGTANTEAFF
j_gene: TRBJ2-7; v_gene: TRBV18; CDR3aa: CASSPPAGYEQYF
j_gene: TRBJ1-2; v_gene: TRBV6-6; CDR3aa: CATTLQDLHGYTF
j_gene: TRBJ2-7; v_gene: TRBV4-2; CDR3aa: CASSQDTTVDEQYF
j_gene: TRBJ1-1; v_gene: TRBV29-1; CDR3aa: CSVMASNTEAFF
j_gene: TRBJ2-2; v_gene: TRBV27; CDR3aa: CASSFPGTGELFF
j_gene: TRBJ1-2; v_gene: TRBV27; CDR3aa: CASTDSRVHGYTF
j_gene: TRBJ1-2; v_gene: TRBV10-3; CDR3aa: CAIRREGDRDYGYTF
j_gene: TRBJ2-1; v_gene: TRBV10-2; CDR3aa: CASSVRERGPSYNEQFF
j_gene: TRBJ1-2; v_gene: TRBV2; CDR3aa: CASSEDGGRGGYTF
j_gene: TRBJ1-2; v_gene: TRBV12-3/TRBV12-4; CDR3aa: CASGTGTAYGYTF
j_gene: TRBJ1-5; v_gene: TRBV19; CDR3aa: CASKLTGENQPQHF
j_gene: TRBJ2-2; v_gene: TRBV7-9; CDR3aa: CASSLSAGELFF